The source of this TCR beta chain is a study of radiotherapy plus CTLA-4 blockade in lung cancer. Findings and limits, study-wide: Reports identified early blood T cell clone dynamics, with interferon-beta, as the best response predictor. TCR clones from tumors expanded in blood after radiotherapy plus ipilimumab.

In regard to this clone: Its antigen remains unknown.

Patients in the study, people with chemo-refractory metastatic non-small-cell lung cancer, received focal radiation plus ipilimumab CTLA-4 blockade. Sequencing was performed with immunoSEQ multiplex PCR; in TCRdb, only in-frame clones are kept and a portion is missing. The profile covers 55,000 or so clones, with approximately 84% appearing a single time and 5% to 6.5% taken by the ten largest. The sequenced sample was peripheral blood, obtained from a patient treated with radiotherapy plus ipilimumab. The TCR originated in a human donor with non-small cell lung cancer whose response to radiotherapy plus ipilimumab could not be evaluated.

In DNA form, the CDR3 reads TGTGCCAGCAGCTTGATCGGGGGTGGCTACACCTTC. Its protein is CASSLIGGGYTF. The chain joins TRBV5-5 to TRBJ1-2, with D possibly being TRBD1 (5 bases). Germline loops: CDR1 SGHKS, CDR2 YYEKEE (reference sequence). V lost 1 base and J lost 7, with 8 bases in between. The CDR3 is 12 residues long. The whole variable domain, filled in from reference TRBV5-5 and TRBJ1-2, reads DAGVTQSPTHLIKTRGQQVTLRCSPISGHKSVSWYQQVLGQGPQFIFQYYEKEERGRGNFPDRFSARQFPNYSSELNVNALLLGDSALYLCASSLIGGGYTFGSGTRLTVV.